This T cell receptor beta chain was observed in a study of shared clonotypes between healthy human individuals. Looking at the study overall: Each donor's CD8 memory used one plate, CD8 naive two, each CD4 subset three.

CD45RO-negative, CCR7-positively selected cells formed the naive CD8 fraction, excluding terminally differentiated effector memory CD45RA+ cells. To note about this clone: The target antigen is unknown. The sample contains more than one DNA sequence encoding this CDR3.

General study findings and limits: It was expected that sequencing depth would affect clonotype sharing among donors.

Using immunoSEQ multiplex PCR, the repertoire was profiled, and TCRdb retains in-frame clones only, with some absent. The table has a few million clones, around 93% seen once; the top ten hold around 1.8%. The CDR3 is 16 amino acids. Germline CDR1 and CDR2: LNHNV and YYDKDF (reference sequence). V lost 1 base and J lost 2; bases outside the gene matches: 5. This chain uses TRBV15 with TRBJ2-1; TRBD1 matches 7 bases. This TCR was recovered from a man younger than 30 in good health. Some clones in this sample may be carry-over from other donors' samples. Sequencing was carried out using naive CD8+ T cells from PBMCs. The CDR3, as DNA: TGTGCCACCAGCAGAGGGGCAGGGGGTACCTACAATGAGCAGTTCTTC. Residues: CATSRGAGGTYNEQFF.